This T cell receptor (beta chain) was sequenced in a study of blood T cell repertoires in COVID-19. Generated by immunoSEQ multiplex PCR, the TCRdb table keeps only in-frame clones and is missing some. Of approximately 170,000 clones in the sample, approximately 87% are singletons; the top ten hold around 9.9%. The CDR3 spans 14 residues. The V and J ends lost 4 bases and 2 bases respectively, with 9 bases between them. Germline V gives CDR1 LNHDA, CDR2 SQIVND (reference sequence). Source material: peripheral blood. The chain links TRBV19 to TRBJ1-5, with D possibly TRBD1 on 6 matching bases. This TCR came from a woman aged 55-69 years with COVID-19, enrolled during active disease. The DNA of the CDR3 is TGTGCCAGTAGTAAGGGGGGGGGCAATCAGCCCCAGCATTTT. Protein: CASSKGGGNQPQHF.